This T cell receptor beta chain stems from a study of blood T cell repertoires in COVID-19. At the level of the study: From the United States, Italy and Spain came samples of acute and convalescent COVID-19. From T cells, B-cell-depleted T cells, or PBMCs came the material, which was cDNA or gDNA.

This clone was recorded once. Authors' analysis steps: It was from reference gene primer amplification that nucleated cell counts were estimated. Measured with immunoSEQ multiplex PCR; TCRdb has only the in-frame clones, and not every one. V, J and clone size are those of that table, while D and trimming were read from the DNA. The table lists almost 95,000 clones, 65% to 85% of them singletons. This CDR3 spans 15 amino acids. The germline CDR1 and CDR2 sequences are LNHDA and SQIVND (reference sequence). V lost 5 bases to trimming and J lost 0 bases, with 10 bases between them. The chain recombines TRBV19 with TRBJ1-4, with unresolved D. Specimen: peripheral blood. This TCR came from a man aged 55 to 70 with acute or convalescent COVID-19. The CDR3 spells CASSRGQATNEKLFF. The DNA for the CDR3 is TGTGCCAGTAGTCGAGGGCAGGCAACTAATGAAAAACTGTTTTTT. Full variable domain (outside the CDR3, taken from reference TRBV19 and TRBJ1-4): DGGITQSPKYLFRKEGQNVTLSCEQNLNHDAMYWYRQDPGQGLRLIYYSQIVNDFQKGDIAEGYSVSREKKESFPLTVTSAQKNPTAFYLCASSRGQATNEKLFFGSGTQLSVL.